This T cell receptor beta chain appears in the sequencing data of a study of tumor-infiltrating lymphocytes in oesophageal squamous cell carcinoma. The CDR3 is 15 residues long. Trimming removed 1 base from V and 7 bases from J; junction bases left unmatched: 6. Germline V gene lookup returns CDR1 SGHTA and CDR2 FQGNSA. This clonotype was seen a few times. One entry per CDR3 protein results from TCRdb running MiXCR on the PCR reads. The sample includes 10,000 to 15,000 distinct CDR3 sequences, about half seen only once; the top ten take roughly 13%. The chain is built from TRBV7-2 and TRBJ2-1, with 8 bases aligning to TRBD1. The sequence was collected from a male donor with esophageal squamous cell carcinoma. The sequenced sample was normal esophageal tissue next to the tumor. The CDR3 reads CASSLDPGGVNEQFF. In nucleotides, the CDR3 is TGTGCCAGCAGCTTAGATCCAGGGGGCGTGAATGAGCAGTTCTTC.